What follows are 10 T cell receptor beta chains derived from one specimen sequenced in a study of Ad26.COV2.S vaccination and SARS-CoV-2 variants. Some clones are missing from TCRdb's copy, which holds only in-frame ones; the method was immunoSEQ multiplex PCR. The sample yields around 270,000 clones, around 90% seen once. The treatment here: around 19 received Ad26.COV2.S at low or high dose, single or two shots; five or six received placebo; per-sample allocation not given. Vaccine and placebo recipients were sampled on day 63 after the first injection. Sequences were derived from peripheral blood, sampled in a trial of Ad26.COV2.S vaccine versus placebo. These receptors came from a person between 18 and 59 years old who received the Ad26.COV2.S COVID-19 vaccine or a placebo.

The rearrangement joins TRBV7-3 to TRBJ2-3; D is uncertain. Germline V CDR1 and CDR2: SGHTA, FQGTGA. V dropped 4 bases and J dropped 0 bases, with 5 bases sitting between them. The length of the CDR3 is 13 residues. Here the CDR3 reads CASSSYSTDTQYF. Written as DNA, the CDR3 is TGTGCCAGCAGCTCCTATAGCACAGATACGCAGTATTTT.

CDR3 loop: CASIGTEETQYF. The CDR3 DNA sequence: TGTGCCAGCATAGGGACGGAAGAGACCCAGTACTTC. The chain has TRBV6-5 and TRBJ2-5; perhaps D is TRBD1 or TRBD2 (5 bases each). This CDR3 comprises 12 residues. Trimming shortened V by 7 bases and J by 3 bases, and 9 bases separated the two germline ends. CDR1 and CDR2 (germline): MNHEY, SVGAGI.

The chain employs TRBV6-1 and TRBJ1-6; the D is unclear. The germline V gene encodes CDR1 MNHNS and CDR2 SASEGT. The CDR3 consists of 15 residues. Trimming left V 5 bases short and J 2 bases short, with 10 bases between. CDR3 in amino acids: CASSPSGPYNSPLHF. In DNA, the CDR3 is TGTGCCAGCAGTCCCTCCGGACCCTATAATTCACCCCTCCACTTT.

This clone appeared a few times. The CDR3 bases are TGTGCCAGCAGCTTGAACAACTACGAGCAGTACTTC. The encoded protein is CASSLNNYEQYF. This chain links TRBV7-6 with TRBJ2-7; no clear D gene. The CDR3 covers 12 residues. In germline, CDR1 is SGHVS, CDR2 FNYEAQ. V was clipped by 3 bases and J by 3 bases, with 6 bases between them.

Details on this clone: This CDR3 is also generated by other DNA sequences in the sample. V gene TRBV9 combines with J gene TRBJ2-6; D gene ambiguous. Germline V gives CDR1 SGDLS, CDR2 YYNGEE. This CDR3 has 14 residues. V lost 2 bases to trimming and J lost 0 bases, with 3 bases between them. The CDR3 DNA reads TGTGCCAGCAGCGTTGTCTCTGGGGCCAACGTCCTGACTTTC. Protein: CASSVVSGANVLTF.

The chain uses TRBV7-3 and TRBJ2-3; TRBD2 might be the D (6 bases). CDR3 length: 13 amino acids. V was clipped by 6 bases and J by 1 base, with 8 bases between them. The V gene's germline CDR1 is SGHTA and CDR2 FQGTGA. This CDR3 is CASSSSGTDTQYF. CDR3 DNA sequence: TGTGCCAGCAGTTCTAGCGGCACAGATACGCAGTATTTT.

V gene TRBV24-1 combines with J gene TRBJ2-3; TRBD1 matches 12 bases. The V gene end was trimmed by 1 base and the J gene end by 1 base; junction bases not matched to a gene: 2. This CDR3 contains 17 residues. Germline-derived CDR1 and CDR2 are KGHDR and SFDVKD. CDR3 protein: CATSDFGTGGRTDTQYF. The CDR3 DNA sequence: TGTGCCACCAGTGATTTCGGGACAGGGGGCCGCACAGATACGCAGTATTTT.

V usage is TRBV5-1 and J usage is TRBJ2-7, with unresolved D. Germline V gene lookup returns CDR1 SGHRS and CDR2 YFSETQ. Trimming pared 4 bases from V and 0 bases from J, leaving 11 bases between. The CDR3 loop spans 14 amino acids. The CDR3 coding sequence is TGCGCCAGCAGCCACGACCCTAGCTCCTACGAGCAGTACGTC. Translated, it gives CASSHDPSSYEQYV.

This clone was seen once. This rearrangement joins TRBV10-3 to TRBJ2-3; tentatively, D is TRBD1 or TRBD2 (5 bases each). Trimming stripped 3 bases from V and 6 bases from J, with 10 bases between. Germline V lookup: CDR1 ENHRY, CDR2 SYGVKD. The CDR3 length is 13 residues. DNA of the CDR3: TGTGCCATCAGTGACCGGGGCCCGGATACGCAGTATTTT. It translates to CAISDRGPDTQYF.

The chain combines TRBV4-1 with TRBJ2-3; D may be TRBD1 (5 bases). CDR3 length: 15 residues. V gave up 0 bases and J gave up 3 bases, with 10 bases separating them. Germline CDR1 is MGHRA and CDR2 is YSYEKL. CDR3 nucleotides: TGCGCCAGCAGCCAAGAATCAGGGCGGACAGATACGCAGTATTTT. It encodes CASSQESGRTDTQYF.